The present T cell receptor beta chain was sequenced within a study of blood T cell repertoires in COVID-19. On the study more broadly: From the United States, Italy and Spain came samples of acute and convalescent COVID-19. Sources were T cells, B-cell-depleted T cells, or PBMCs; the material itself was cDNA or gDNA.

This CDR3 comprises 12 residues. V lost 1 base to trimming and J lost 3 bases, with 4 bases between them. In the authors' methods: Reference gene primer amplification yielded estimated nucleated cell counts. Sequenced by immunoSEQ multiplex PCR; TCRdb stores in-frame clones only, minus some. V and J calls and clone size come straight from that table; D and trimming were deduced from the DNA. The repertoire holds some 270,000 clones, with 86% as singletons. It was during active infection that Seattle patients were enrolled and then longitudinally followed. The receptor was isolated from a woman aged 80 or older with COVID-19, enrolled during active disease. The chain is built from TRBV12-3 or TRBV12-4 and TRBJ2-7; D uncertain. The sequencing sample was made of peripheral blood. The CDR3: CASSLDYYEQYF. The CDR3 coding sequence is TGTGCCAGCAGTTTAGACTACTACGAGCAGTACTTC.